These 12 T cell receptor beta chains came from one sample sequenced in a study of CD8+ T cells in alopecia areata. Regarding treatment: oral pan-JAK inhibitor, 5-10 mg twice daily. Extracted from the samples, RNA was reverse transcribed into cDNA to serve as the sequencing template. Clones were sequenced by immunoSEQ multiplex PCR, and TCRdb holds only the in-frame ones, with some missing. The table has some 200,000 clones, around two fifths seen once. This specimen was CD4+ T cells sorted from blood, taken between weeks 36 and 40, from a patient treated with tofacitinib. These receptors all stem from a human donor with alopecia areata.

The rearrangement joins TRBV7-2 to TRBJ2-7, with 7 positions matching TRBD1. Germline-derived CDR1 and CDR2 are SGHTA and FQGNSA. J was trimmed by 2 bases and V by 0 bases; bases with no gene match: 10. CDR3 size: 17 residues. Here the CDR3 DNA reads TGTGCCAGCAGCTTAGCGCCTAGCAGGGGACAGACCTACGAGCAGTACTTC. Translated, it gives CASSLAPSRGQTYEQYF.

This clone was detected a few times. The V gene is TRBV7-2, the J gene TRBJ2-3, with a tentative D call TRBD2 (6 bases). V lost 2 bases to trimming and J lost 3 bases, with 12 bases between them. The germline V gene encodes CDR1 SGHTA and CDR2 FQGNSA. The CDR3 is made up of 15 amino acids. The CDR3 loop reads CASSLPTRGTDTQYF. For the CDR3, the DNA is TGTGCCAGCAGCTTACCGACTAGGGGTACAGATACGCAGTATTTT.

This clone turned up a few times. This chain joins TRBV7-8 and TRBJ2-5; TRBD2 matches at 9 bases. This CDR3 is built from 17 residues. CDR1 and CDR2 from the germline V gene are SGHVS and FQNEAQ. Trimming took 5 bases from V and 2 from J; bases not matched to a gene: 12. CDR3 residues: CASSPWVAGVGQETQYF. CDR3 DNA: TGTGCCAGCAGCCCTTGGGTAGCGGGAGTTGGGCAAGAGACCCAGTACTTC.

This clone has only a few counts. The rearrangement uses TRBV18 and TRBJ2-1, with D uncertain. This CDR3 is 15 amino acids long. Germline V lookup: CDR1 KGHSH, CDR2 LQKENI. V was cut by 2 bases and J by 14 bases, with 22 bases left in between. The CDR3 DNA reads TGTGCCAGCTCACCATCCCAAAATGTCGCCCAACCAGAGTTCTTC. It encodes CASSPSQNVAQPEFF. Based on the CDR3 plus reference TRBV18 and TRBJ2-1, the full variable domain is NAGVMQNPRHLVRRRGQEARLRCSPMKGHSHVYWYRQLPEEGLKFMVYLQKENIIDESGMPKERFSAEFPKEGPSILRIQQVVRGDSAAYFCASSPSQNVAQPEFFGPGTRLTVL.

A note on this clone: Additional DNA sequences in this sample encode the identical CDR3. The chain is built from TRBV5-4 and TRBJ1-1; no definite D call. The CDR3 is 14 residues long. Trimming removed 0 bases at V and 0 bases at J, with 6 bases between. CDR1 is SGHNT, CDR2 YYREEE, per germline (reference sequence). The CDR3 spells CASSLGPMNTEAFF. The CDR3 DNA follows: TGTGCCAGCAGCTTGGGCCCGATGAACACTGAAGCTTTCTTT. The entire variable domain, with the rest obtained from reference TRBV5-4 and TRBJ1-1, is as follows: ETGVTQSPTHLIKTRGQQVTLRCSSQSGHNTVSWYQQALGQGPQFIFQYYREEENGRGNFPPRFSGLQFPNYSSELNVNALELDDSALYLCASSLGPMNTEAFFGQGTRLTVV.

The chain couples TRBV30 to TRBJ2-2, with no clear D. The V and J ends lost 3 bases and 7 bases respectively, with 15 bases between them. Germline V gives CDR1 GTSNPN, CDR2 SVGIG (reference sequence). The length of the CDR3 is 14 residues. The CDR3 here is CAWSPVLSIGELFF. CDR3 DNA sequence: TGTGCCTGGAGCCCTGTTTTGTCTATCGGGGAGCTGTTTTTT.

This clone was observed a handful of times. The rearrangement links TRBV28 to TRBJ1-2, with D hard to call. Germline V gene data show CDR1 as MDHEN and CDR2 as SYDVKM. The CDR3 consists of 14 residues. The V end lost 3 bases, the J end lost 3 bases, and 11 bases lay between the germline ends. The CDR3: CASSFLSIDYGYTF. CDR3 DNA sequence: TGTGCCAGCAGTTTTCTCTCCATTGACTATGGCTACACCTTC.

The rearrangement uses TRBV29-1 and TRBJ2-6, with no clear D. The CDR3 sequence is 17 residues long. With 5 bases removed from V and 1 base from J, the gap between germline ends came to 18 bases. CDR1 is SQVTM and CDR2 is ANQGSEA in the germline V gene. The CDR3 here is CSVFHWGKGSGANVLTF. The CDR3 bases are TGCAGCGTTTTTCATTGGGGAAAAGGTTCTGGGGCCAACGTCCTGACTTTC. Filled out from reference TRBV29-1 and TRBJ2-6, the complete variable domain reads SAVISQKPSRDICQRGTSLTIQCQVDSQVTMMFWYRQQPGQSLTLIATANQGSEATYESGFVIDKFPISRPNLTFSTLTVSNMSPEDSSIYLCSVFHWGKGSGANVLTFGAGSRLTVL.

The V call is TRBV29-1, the J call TRBJ1-1; 8 bases are a match to TRBD1. J lost 4 bases, V lost 5 bases, and 3 bases had no gene match. The CDR3 is 12 amino acids. Germline assignment: CDR1 SQVTM and CDR2 ANQGSEA. The CDR3 DNA reads as TGCAGCGTTCGCAGGGGGCTCACTGAAGCTTTCTTT. Protein product: CSVRRGLTEAFF.

This clone has just a few counts. The J gene is TRBJ1-5, the V gene TRBV15, with D tentatively TRBD1 (6 bases). Trimming removed 0 bases from V and 6 bases from J, with 18 bases in between. There are 17 residues in the CDR3. Looked up from germline, CDR1 is LNHNV and CDR2 is YYDKDF (reference sequence). The chain's CDR3 is CATSRDLVAGAGQPQHF. CDR3 DNA sequence: TGTGCCACCAGCAGAGATCTTGTGGCAGGGGCTGGTCAGCCCCAGCATTTT.

The chain uses TRBV10-2 and TRBJ2-1, with 9 bases that match TRBD2. The CDR3 extends over 14 amino acids. Per the germline V gene, CDR1 is WSHSY and CDR2 is SAAADI. The ends lost 5 bases at V and 6 bases at J; junction bases unmatched: 5. CDR3 sequence (DNA): TGCGCCAGCAGTAAGCGGGAGGTGGGCAATGAGCAGTTCTTC. The encoded protein is CASSKREVGNEQFF.

This clone was observed a single time. This chain connects TRBV2 to TRBJ2-7; 8 nucleotides line up with TRBD1. CDR3 length: 15 residues. V shed 5 bases and J 2 bases; nucleotides not matched to a gene: 8. CDR1 is SNHLY, CDR2 FYNNEI, per germline. The CDR3 here is CASSWGTGGAYEQYF. The DNA of the CDR3 is TGTGCCAGCAGTTGGGGGACAGGCGGAGCCTACGAGCAGTACTTC.